This T cell receptor (beta chain) was found in a study of CD8+CD57+ T cells in acquired aplastic anemia. Across the study: Sorted CD4+ and CD8+ cells gave an average of about 3.4 ug of DNA.

The CDR3 totals 17 residues. V lost 4 bases and J lost 2; bases outside the gene matches: 9. Germline V gene data show CDR1 as ENHRY and CDR2 as SYGVKD. The count of this clonotype is one. Its target is not known. All patients picked for sequencing had shown, by flow cytometry, an expansion of CD8+CD57+ cells. The patients all had a severe acquired aplastic anemia diagnosis. General study results and limits: Patients and controls were not found to differ significantly in CD8+ Simpson's diversity. Roughly 30 CD8+ CDR3 sequences occurred in both the patients and the controls.

According to the study, genomic DNA was the template for TCR beta VDJ and CDR3 profiling. One entry per CDR3 protein, called by TCRdb with MiXCR from the reads. The sample holds some 200,000 distinct CDR3 sequences, under 50% seen once. The sequencing sample was made of sorted CD4+, CD8+, or CD8+CD57+ T cells (not recorded which) from PBMCs. The origin of this receptor is a human donor with aplastic anemia. The chain couples TRBV10-3 to TRBJ1-5, with 9 bases identical to TRBD1. CDR3 nucleotides: TGTGCCATCAGTGCCCCGACAGGGGGTATTGGCAATCAGCCCCAGCATTTT. It codes for CAISAPTGGIGNQPQHF.